This TCR beta chain came from a study of identical twins. This clonotype was detected ten times or more. Trimming took off 1 base at V and 4 bases at J, with 7 bases between the two ends. This CDR3 region has 13 residues. TCRdb reanalysed the 5' RACE reads using MiXCR and keeps one entry per CDR3 protein. The data hold under 900,000 distinct CDR3 sequences, with approximately 13% observed a single time. The same specimen was also included in a second study, on yellow fever vaccine responses in identical twins.

The chain employs TRBV12-3 or TRBV12-4 and TRBJ2-5, with unresolved D. The receptor was isolated from a woman under 30 in good health. Sequencing was carried out using PBMCs. DNA of the CDR3: TGTGCCAGCAGTTTAGGGCAGCGAGAGACCCAGTACTTC. Encoded protein: CASSLGQRETQYF.